This record looks at one TCR beta chain sequence and its context. The antigen is not known. The entry originates in a study of a mutant IDH1 vaccine in newly diagnosed glioma. The protocol was immunoSEQ multiplex PCR, while the TCRdb copy is restricted to in-frame clones and leaves out a portion. The table shows 55,000 to 65,000 clones, with around 80% occurring only once. Time point denoted: week 11, during vaccination. A single vaccine dose contained 300 ug of mutant IDH1 20-mer peptide, and topical imiquimod was used with it. The V segment lost 6 bases and the J segment 6 bases; nucleotides outside the gene matches: 8. Germline CDR1 is SGHAT and CDR2 is FQNNGV. The CDR3 runs to 14 residues.

Sequences were derived from PBMCs, sampled from a glioma patient whose treatment included an IDH1 peptide vaccine. The chain employs TRBV11-2 and TRBJ2-7; TRBD2 matches at 10 bases. The sequence was obtained from a man aged 25 to 40 with glioma. The CDR3 DNA sequence: TGTGCCAGCAGTTTTAGCGGGGGGTCCCGCGAGCAGTACTTC. Translated: CASSFSGGSREQYF. The full variable domain, its missing parts supplied by reference TRBV11-2 and TRBJ2-7, is EAGVAQSPRYKIIEKRQSVAFWCNPISGHATLYWYQQILGQGPKLLIQFQNNGVVDDSQLPKDRFSAERLKGVDSTLKIQPAKLEDSAVYLCASSFSGGSREQYFGPGTRLTVT.